This record looks at one T cell receptor beta chain sequence and its context. The sample holds a few counts of this clone. It lacks a known antigen. Per-nucleotide qualities are absent, and no much larger clonotype sits a single base away. Collection of tumor samples took place before definitive surgery or chemotherapy. Genomic DNA extraction was performed by the MD Anderson Biospecimen Extraction Resource, and TCR sequencing was carried out by the MD Anderson Cancer Genomics Laboratory. These data belong to a study of high-grade serous ovarian cancer treatment subgroups (dated by TCRdb to the early 2020s). Notes on the research overall: A mean of 14,192 reads and 6,500 to 9,500 unique TCR beta rearrangements per sample was generated by sequencing. TCR beta repertoires were profiled in patients with high-grade serous ovarian cancer who were grouped, under a laparoscopic triage algorithm, by complete gross resection or by neoadjuvant chemotherapy response. Of the roughly 30 patients in the cohort, some ten had no residual disease after primary surgery (R0), some ten were excellent NACT responders, and some ten were poor NACT responders. Each patient contributed one primary tumor and two metastatic tumor samples, giving about 83 samples in total.

The roughly 100 tumor samples underwent high-throughput TCR profiling using ImmunoSEQ. Per the original workflow: The repertoire diversity metrics included richness (unique productive sequences), clonality, evenness and relatedness, and the Bhattacharyya coefficient was used to measure similarity between samples. A sensitivity analysis excluded TCRs with fewer than two reads and gave consistent conclusions. The table was pulled from immuneACCESS by TCRdb, which kept in-frame rearrangements only. Such tables lose some clones; where checked, under half of the loss comes from unresolved V genes, and the rest has no known cause. That table furnishes V, J and clone size, whereas the DNA furnished D and trimming. Recorded for this sample are 9,600 or so clones; around 72% of them occurred a single time. Roughly 10% of the sample belongs to the ten largest clones. V loses 8 bases of germline sequence and J loses 7 bases, and the interval between the two ends is 11 bases. Taken from cysteine to phenylalanine, the CDR3 has 11 residues. Kept here is only the CDR3 DNA, which spans 33 bases and is read in frame from base 1. Reading the germline V gene (reference sequence) gives CDR1 SEHNR and CDR2 FQNEAQ.

General conclusions and limits of the study: Spatial information was not captured by bulk tumor TCR sequencing, so insight into HGSC tumor complexity and diversity was limited. Repertoire similarity ranging from roughly 0.1 to 0.8 was observed between tumors from the same patient, whereas almost no similarity was observed between different patients. Neoantigen level correlated positively with TCR clonal relatedness, and copy number variation and mutation load from whole-genome sequencing showed a positive trend with TCR clonal relatedness. The TCR repertoire analyses centered on CDR3, leaving CDR1 and CDR2 unanalyzed.

Sample: tumor tissue. The source of this sequence is a human donor with high-grade serous ovarian cancer. The chain uses TRBV7-9 and TRBJ2-5; no D segment can be confidently identified. The DNA sequence reads TGTGCCAGCTCAAACCTCGGGACCCAGTACTTC. This codes for CASSNLGTQYF. This CDR3, with the reference TRBV7-9 and TRBJ2-5 proteins standing in past its ends, gives the full variable domain DTGVSQNPRHKITKRGQNVTFRCDPISEHNRLYWYRQTLGQGPEFLTYFQNEAQLEKSRLLSDRFSAERPKGSFSTLEIQRTEQGDSAMYLCASSNLGTQYFGPGTRLLVL.